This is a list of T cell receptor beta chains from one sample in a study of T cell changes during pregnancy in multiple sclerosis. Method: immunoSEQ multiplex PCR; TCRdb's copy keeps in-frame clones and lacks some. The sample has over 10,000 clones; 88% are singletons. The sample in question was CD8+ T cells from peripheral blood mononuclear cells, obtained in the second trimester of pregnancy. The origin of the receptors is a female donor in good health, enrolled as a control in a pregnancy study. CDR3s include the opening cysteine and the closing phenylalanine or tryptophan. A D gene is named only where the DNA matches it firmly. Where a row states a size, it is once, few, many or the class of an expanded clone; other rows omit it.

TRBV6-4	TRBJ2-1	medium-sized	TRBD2	TGTGCCAGCAGTTGGGTGTCGGGGGGGCAAGATGAGCAGTTCTTC	CASSWVSGGQDEQFF
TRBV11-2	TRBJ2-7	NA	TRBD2	TGTGCCAGCAGCTTAGGTAGTGGGGGACTAAGCTCCTACGAGCAGTACTTC	CASSLGSGGLSSYEQYF
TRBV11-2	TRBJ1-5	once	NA	TGTGCCAGCAGCTCGAAGAGACGGGGTTTGTGCAATCAGCCCCAGCATTTT	CASSSKRRGLCNQPQHF
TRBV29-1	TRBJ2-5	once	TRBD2	TGCAGCGTGGGGACTAGCGGGGGTTACCAAGAGACCCAGTACTTC	CSVGTSGGYQETQYF
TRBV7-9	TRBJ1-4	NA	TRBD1	TGTGCCAGCAGCTTAGGGACAGGGGGGAATGAAAAACTGTTTTTT	CASSLGTGGNEKLFF
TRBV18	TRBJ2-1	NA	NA	TGTGCCAGCTCACCACCGGATTGGCAGGGGCTGGGCAATGAGCAGTTCTTC	CASSPPDWQGLGNEQFF
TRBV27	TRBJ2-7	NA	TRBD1	TGTGCCAGCAGTCTCCGCCGACAGGGCGCCGAGCAGTACTTC	CASSLRRQGAEQYF
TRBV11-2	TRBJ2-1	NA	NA	TGTGCCAGCAGCACTACCCTGATGAATGAGCAGTTCTTC	CASSTTLMNEQFF
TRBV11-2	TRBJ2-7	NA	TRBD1	TGTGCCAGCAGCAAGGACAGGGGTCTGGGGGAGCAGTACTTC	CASSKDRGLGEQYF
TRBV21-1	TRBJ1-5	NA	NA	NA	CASYYGCNQPQHF
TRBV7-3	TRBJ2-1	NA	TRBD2	TGTGCCAGCAGCTTCTTCGGACTAGCGGGGGTCGAGCAGTTCTTC	CASSFFGLAGVEQFF
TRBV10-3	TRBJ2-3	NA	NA	TGTGCCATCCGACCTAGACTAGGGACTCGACCTAGCATGGATACGCAGTATTTT	CAIRPRLGTRPSMDTQYF
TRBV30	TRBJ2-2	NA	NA	TGTGCCTGGAGTGCGGAGGGCGCGGACACCGGGGAGCTGTTTTTT	CAWSAEGADTGELFF
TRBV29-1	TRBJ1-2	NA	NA	TGCAGCGTTGAGGGGGGGCCGACGGGTGGCTACACCTTC	CSVEGGPTGGYTF
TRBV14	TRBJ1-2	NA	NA	TGTGCCAGCAGCCAAGATGCCCCTCGGGGTGCGAGTTATGGCTACACCTTC	CASSQDAPRGASYGYTF
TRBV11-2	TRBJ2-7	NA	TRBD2	TGTGCCAGCAGCACCCGGACTAGCGGTTACGAGCAGTACTTC	CASSTRTSGYEQYF
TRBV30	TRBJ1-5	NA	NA	TGTGCCTGGAGTGTCGAGACAAGTGCGAGGCCCCAGCATTTT	CAWSVETSARPQHF
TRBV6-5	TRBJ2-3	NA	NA	TGTGCCAGCAGTTACCATCCGTTCTGGCGGGATACGCAGTATTTT	CASSYHPFWRDTQYF
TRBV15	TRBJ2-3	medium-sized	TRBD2	TGTGCCACCAGCAGAGAGGCGGGAGGTACAGATACGCAGTATTTT	CATSREAGGTDTQYF
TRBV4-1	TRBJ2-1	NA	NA	TGCGCCAGCAGCCAAGTCTCACTTTACAATGAGCAGTTCTTC	CASSQVSLYNEQFF
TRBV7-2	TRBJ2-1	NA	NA	TGTGCCAGCAGCTTATTATCTGGGCGCAGCTCCTACAATGAGCAGTTCTTC	CASSLLSGRSSYNEQFF
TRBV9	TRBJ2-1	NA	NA	TGTGCCAGCAGCGTCTGGAGCTCCTACAATGAGCAGTTCTTC	CASSVWSSYNEQFF
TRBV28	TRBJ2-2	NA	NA	TGTGCCAGCAGTTCTCAGCGGGTGCCCCCCGGGGAGCTGTTTTTT	CASSSQRVPPGELFF
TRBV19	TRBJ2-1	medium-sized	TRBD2	TGTGCCAGTAGTATAACCGCGGGAGGTTCCTACAATGAGCAGTTCTTC	CASSITAGGSYNEQFF
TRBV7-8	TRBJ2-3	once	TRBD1	TGTGCCAGCAGCCCTTTTAGTAGGGGGCGGTCGGATACGCAGTATTTT	CASSPFSRGRSDTQYF
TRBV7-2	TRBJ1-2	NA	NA	TGTGCCAGCAGCCCCCGGACAGTGGCGGGCAACTATGGCTACACCTTT	CASSPRTVAGNYGYTF
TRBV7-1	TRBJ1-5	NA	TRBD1	TGTGCCAGCAGCTCCTTCAGGGGGCGGCCCCAGCATTTT	CASSSFRGRPQHF
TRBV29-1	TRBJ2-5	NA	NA	TGCAGCGTTGCCAAAGGCGGGACCCAGTACTTC	CSVAKGGTQYF
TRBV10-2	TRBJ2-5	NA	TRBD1	TGCGCCAGCAGTGAGGGCAGGGGGCGGGAGACCCAGTACTTC	CASSEGRGRETQYF
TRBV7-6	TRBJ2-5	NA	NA	TGTGCCAGCAGCTTAGCGGCGGGACGACAAGAGACCCAGTACTTC	CASSLAAGRQETQYF
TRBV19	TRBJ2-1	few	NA	TGTGCCAGTAGCCAGACTAGTCCCGATGAGCAGTTCTTC	CASSQTSPDEQFF
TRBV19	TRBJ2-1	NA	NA	TGTGCCAGTAGTGCCGGGGGAGAATCGAATGAGCAGTTCTTC	CASSAGGESNEQFF
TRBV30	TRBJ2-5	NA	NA	TGTGCCTGGAGCCCTAGTCACCAAGAGACCCAGTACTTC	CAWSPSHQETQYF
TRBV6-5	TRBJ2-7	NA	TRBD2	TGTGCCAGCAGCCCCGACGCGGGAGGCGAGCAGTACTTC	CASSPDAGGEQYF
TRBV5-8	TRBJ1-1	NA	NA	TGTGCCAGCAGCTTGAGCTGGGGACTCAGGACTGAAGCTTTCTTT	CASSLSWGLRTEAFF
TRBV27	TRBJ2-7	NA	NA	TGTGCCAGCAGTTTCACATCCAGCTCCTACGAGCAGTACTTC	CASSFTSSSYEQYF
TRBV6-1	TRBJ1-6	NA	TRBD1	TGTGCCAGCAGTGCAGGAGGGGGCGATTCACCCCTCCACTTT	CASSAGGGDSPLHF
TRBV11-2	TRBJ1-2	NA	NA	TGTGCCAGCAGTTCCGGCCGAGGAAACTATGGCTACACCTTC	CASSSGRGNYGYTF
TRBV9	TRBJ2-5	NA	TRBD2	TGTGCCAGCAGCGTTAATGTACAAACGGGAGGAGTTCAAGAGACCCAGTACTTC	CASSVNVQTGGVQETQYF
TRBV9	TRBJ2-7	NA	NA	TGTGCCAGCAGCGTAGGGGGGCAGAGCTCCTACGAGCAGTACTTC	CASSVGGQSSYEQYF
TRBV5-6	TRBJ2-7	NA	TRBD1	TGTGCCAGCAGCCTCGAAACTGGGACAGACGAGCAGTACTTC	CASSLETGTDEQYF
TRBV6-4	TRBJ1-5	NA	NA	TGTGCCAGCAGTGACCCGCCTGGAGGGCTTCAGCCCCAGCATTTT	CASSDPPGGLQPQHF
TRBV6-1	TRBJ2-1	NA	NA	TGTGCCAGAGGGGTAGGCAATGAGCAGTTCTTC	CARGVGNEQFF
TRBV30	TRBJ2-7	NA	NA	TGTGCCTGGAGTGTACCCCCCCTCGGGCAGTACTTC	CAWSVPPLGQYF
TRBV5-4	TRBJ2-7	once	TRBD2	TGTGCCAGCAGCTCCACTAGCGGGAGCTACGAGCAGTACTTC	CASSSTSGSYEQYF
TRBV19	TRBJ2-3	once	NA	TGTGCCAGTTCCCCGGGGACAGATACGCAGTATTTT	CASSPGTDTQYF
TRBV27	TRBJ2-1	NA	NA	TGTGCCAGCAAATCGGGGGGCCTTCCTGACAATGAGCAGTTCTTC	CASKSGGLPDNEQFF
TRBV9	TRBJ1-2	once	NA	TGTGCCAGCAGCGAGGGGGGGGGCGTCGGTGATGGCTACACCTTC	CASSEGGGVGDGYTF